This T cell receptor (beta chain) was captured in a study of cytomegalovirus exposure and HLA in healthy donors. The PCR was carried out with 60 Vbeta primers and 13 Jbeta primers. Generated by immunoSEQ multiplex PCR, the TCRdb table keeps only in-frame clones and is missing some. The sample lists around 160,000 clones; 70% to 80% were seen once. Germline trimming cut 3 bases from V and 8 bases from J; bases unmatched to any gene: 14. Germline V gene sequence: CDR1 PRHDT, CDR2 FYEKMQ (reference sequence). The CDR3 covers 16 residues. The genes are TRBV13 and TRBJ1-2, with 8 nucleotides matching TRBD1. The source is a man aged 18-30 years in good health and CMV-seropositive. Sequencing was carried out using PBMCs. CDR3 sequence: CASSLGQELPVEGYTF. The CDR3 DNA reads as TGTGCCAGCAGCTTGGGACAGGAACTACCGGTTGAGGGCTACACCTTC. Using reference TRBV13 and TRBJ1-2 for the parts outside the CDR3, the full variable domain is AAGVIQSPRHLIKEKRETATLKCYPIPRHDTVYWYQQGPGQDPQFLISFYEKMQSDKGSIPDRFSAQQFSDYHSELNMSSLELGDSALYFCASSLGQELPVEGYTFGSGTRLTVV.